Described below is a single TCR beta chain sequence and its context. This clonotype appeared many times. It has no known antigen specificity. Within one base of it there is no much larger clone, and no base qualities were kept. The data stem from a study of tumor-infiltrating lymphocytes in primary liver carcinoma (dated 2017 in TCRdb). Study-level background: Four to six patients with histopathologically diagnosed primary liver carcinoma underwent surgical resection in China between late 2015 and 2016. Of the five patients (three men and two women, aged 30 to 69 years), four had hepatocellular carcinoma and one had combined HCC and intrahepatic cholangiocarcinoma. Reproducibility between technical replicate repertoires was high, with correlation coefficients above 0.98 and mean shared-clone rates roughly 0.87. Samples yielded roughly 3.65 to 7.13 million productive TCRbeta reads; read depth did not differ significantly between tissue types. The tumors of the five patients were staged as T1-T3 N0M0, with maximum diameters ranging from roughly 4 to 11 cm. The study combined TCRbeta repertoire sequencing, expression microarrays and whole-exome sequencing across five regions of each liver tumor, with adjacent normal tissue and blood. TCRbeta repertoire sequencing covered roughly 35 specimens from 5 patients: roughly 25 tumor regions, 5 adjacent noncancerous liver tissues and 5 peripheral blood samples.

Blood RNA was extracted from unsorted whole blood using TRIzol reagent, and germline DNA was obtained with the DNeasy Blood & Tissue kit. At the time of sampling, the patients had chronic HBV infection and had not received any treatment. Before surgery, 4 to 5 milliliters of peripheral blood were collected into K2EDTA tubes. TCRbeta-specific cDNA was reverse-transcribed from approximately 460 ng total RNA using a constant-region primer and ProtoScript II reverse transcriptase. TCRbeta libraries were built with three nested multiplex PCR rounds, a slightly modified ARM-PCR procedure. Each of the first two PCR rounds ran for about 10 cycles using multiplex TRBV1-TRBV30 forward primers together with a Cbeta reverse primer. Sample barcodes and Illumina adapters were added in a final 25-cycle PCR using Deep VentR polymerase. Amplicons of 200-500 bp were gel-purified with a QIAquick gel extraction kit before sequencing. An Illumina HiSeq 2500 was used to sequence the TCRbeta amplicons with 250-bp paired-end reads. The paper's processing steps were these. Reads were quality-trimmed with Trimmomatic v0.33, and paired reads were merged with FLASH v1.2.11 to recover full CDR3 sequences. MiGEC v1.2.1b assigned V, D and J germline segments to the rearranged TCRbeta sequences. Clonotype statistics, along with Shannon-Wiener diversity indices, were calculated using VDJtools v1.0.0. Except for diversity analysis, only each sample's 250 most abundant clonotypes were used in subsequent analyses to reduce sampling bias. TCRdb ran its own pipeline on the public reads, namely fastp trimming at Q25 and MiXCR clone calling, and kept in-frame beta chains. Each entry is one CDR3 protein sequence, shown with its most common DNA and genes. In this record, the V and J calls reflect TCRdb's handling and not the investigators' own analysis. The sample table shows 150,000 to 200,000 distinct CDR3 sequences, and less than 65% are seen once. The top ten constitute around 68% of the sample.

Overall study outcomes, separate from this receptor: A significantly larger repertoire fraction was made up by the top 250 clones in tumors than in blood (p = 0.039). Consistent with antigen-driven expansion, pairs of tumor regions showed higher repertoire overlap (mean about 35%) than either tumor-adjacent pairs (approximately 17%) or tumor-blood pairs (approximately 15%). Only a few patients were included in the study, and the authors note that the findings should be validated in a larger study. Bulk unsorted samples precluded comparing CD4+ and CD8+ T cell repertoires. Because sequencing covered only the TCR beta chain and unpaired alpha chains were not captured, true repertoire diversity is likely underestimated.

The CDR3, from cysteine to phenylalanine, totals 12 residues. The sequence is cut down to CDR3 DNA, 36 bases in frame from base 1. V loses 1 base, J loses 6 bases, and the germline ends lie 7 bases apart. Reading the germline V gene gives CDR1 SGHAT and CDR2 FQNNGV. The TCR comes from a man between 40 and 49 years old with primary liver carcinoma and hepatitis B virus infection. Specimen: peripheral blood. The chain links TRBV11-2 with TRBJ2-7; the D gene remains uncertain. The DNA sequence is given as TGTGCCAGCAGCTTAGTGGACGGCGAGCAGTACTTC. Protein translation: CASSLVDGEQYF.